This TCR beta chain is from a study of T cells in Graves' hyperthyroidism and ophthalmopathy. About the research overall: At the time of initial diagnosis and before any treatment, peripheral blood was collected.

TCR beta CDR3 regions were amplified from RNA transcripts. The HTBI primer set drove a first-round RT-PCR of the TCR CDR3. TCRdb passed the multiplex PCR reads through MiXCR, listing each CDR3 protein once. The sample records some 350,000 distinct CDR3 sequences, roughly 14% being singletons. Used for diagnoses were clinical symptoms, serum thyroxine and TRAb, thyroid ultrasound and orbital computed tomography. CDR3 size: 15 residues. Germline CDR1 reads DFQATT; CDR2 reads SNEGSKA (reference sequence). V lost 5 bases to trimming and J lost 7 bases, with 18 bases between them. This clonotype was picked up many times. As yet, its antigen is unknown. Study-level points and caveats: For ophthalmopathy, model prediction preceded onset by a median 6.5 months. Peripheral blood also featured most of the thyroid clonotypes expanded above 0.001.

J is TRBJ1-6 and V is TRBV20-1; weak D call: TRBD1 (6 bases). The material sequenced was blood. The sequence came from a woman aged 18-29 years with Graves' hyperthyroidism that later progressed to Graves' ophthalmopathy. CDR3 DNA sequence: TGCAGTGCTTCCATCCGGGACAACGAGAATTCACCCCTCCACTTT. Its protein is CSASIRDNENSPLHF.